This TCR beta chain was retrieved from a study of post-analysis software for immune sequencing data. Overall study findings and caveats: Strong co-clustering by F measure was seen for same-batch samples. When patients were compared with controls, a handful of TRBV segments were more frequent, TRBV5-6, TRBV5-1 and TRBV20-1 among them.

Unique molecular identifiers tagged the TCR beta cDNA libraries. From the PCR reads, TCRdb called clonotypes with MiXCR, one entry per CDR3 protein. The table shows fewer than 700,000 distinct CDR3 sequences, with 44% occurring only once. V shed 4 bases and J shed 0 bases, with 5 bases lying between them. The CDR3 has 14 residues. The germline gives CDR1 SGHRS, CDR2 YFSETQ. This clonotype came up a few times. Its specificity is not known. Material: blood. This TCR was sampled from a girl aged 10 to 17 with multiple sclerosis. The chain has TRBV5-1 and TRBJ2-6, with D unresolved. The CDR3 region is CASSPDSGANVLTF. In DNA, the CDR3 is TGCGCCAGCAGCCCGGACTCTGGGGCCAACGTCCTGACTTTC.